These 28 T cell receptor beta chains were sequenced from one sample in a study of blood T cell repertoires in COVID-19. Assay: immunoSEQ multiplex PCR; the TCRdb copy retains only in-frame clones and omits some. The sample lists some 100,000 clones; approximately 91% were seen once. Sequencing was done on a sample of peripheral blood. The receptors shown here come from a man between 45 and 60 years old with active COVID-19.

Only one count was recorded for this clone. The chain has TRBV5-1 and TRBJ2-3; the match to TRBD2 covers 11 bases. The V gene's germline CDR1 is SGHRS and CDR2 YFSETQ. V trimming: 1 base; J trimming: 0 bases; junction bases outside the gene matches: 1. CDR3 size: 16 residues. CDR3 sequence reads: CASSLPSGGSTDTQYF. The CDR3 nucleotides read TGCGCCAGCAGCTTGCCTAGCGGGGGGAGCACAGATACGCAGTATTTT.

The CDR3 region is CAWSVGLAHNEQFF. CDR3 DNA: TGTGCCTGGAGTGTGGGACTAGCGCACAATGAGCAGTTCTTC. The chain links TRBV30 to TRBJ2-1; 10 bases line up with TRBD2. Germline loops: CDR1 GTSNPN, CDR2 SVGIG (reference sequence). This CDR3 is built from 14 residues. V shed 0 bases, J shed 5 bases, and the junction held 1 base outside the gene matches.

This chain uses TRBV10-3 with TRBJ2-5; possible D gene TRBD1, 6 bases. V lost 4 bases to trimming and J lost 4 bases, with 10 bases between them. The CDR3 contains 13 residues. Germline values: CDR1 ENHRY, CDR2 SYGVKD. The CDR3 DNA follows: TGTGCCATCAGTGGTGGGGGCCGAGAGACCCAGTACTTC. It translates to CAISGGGRETQYF.

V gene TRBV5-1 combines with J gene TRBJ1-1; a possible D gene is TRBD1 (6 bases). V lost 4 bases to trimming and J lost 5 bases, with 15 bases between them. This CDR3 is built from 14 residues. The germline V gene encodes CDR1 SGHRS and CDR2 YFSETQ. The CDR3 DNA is TGCGCCAGCAGCCCGGGACAACGTGAAACTGAAGCTTTCTTT. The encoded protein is CASSPGQRETEAFF.

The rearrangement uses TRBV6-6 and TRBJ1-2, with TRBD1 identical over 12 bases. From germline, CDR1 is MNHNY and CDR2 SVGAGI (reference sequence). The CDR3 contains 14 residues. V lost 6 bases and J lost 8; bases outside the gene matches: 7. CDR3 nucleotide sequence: TGTGCCAGCAGCCCGGGACAGGGGGCAAGGGGCTACACCTTC. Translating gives CASSPGQGARGYTF.

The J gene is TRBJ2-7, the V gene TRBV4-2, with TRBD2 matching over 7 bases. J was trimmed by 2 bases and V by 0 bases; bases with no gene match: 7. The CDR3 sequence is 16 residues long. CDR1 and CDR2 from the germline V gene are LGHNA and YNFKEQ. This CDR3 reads CASSQDVGLAAYEQYV. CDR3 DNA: TGTGCCAGCAGCCAAGATGTGGGCCTAGCGGCCTACGAGCAGTACGTC.

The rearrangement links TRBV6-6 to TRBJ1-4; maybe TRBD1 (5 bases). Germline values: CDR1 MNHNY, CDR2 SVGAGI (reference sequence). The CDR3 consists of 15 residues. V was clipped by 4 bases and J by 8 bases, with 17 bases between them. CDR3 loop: CASSSLGREGEKLFF. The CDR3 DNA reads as TGTGCCAGCAGTTCTTTGGGACGGGAGGGCGAAAAACTGTTTTTT.

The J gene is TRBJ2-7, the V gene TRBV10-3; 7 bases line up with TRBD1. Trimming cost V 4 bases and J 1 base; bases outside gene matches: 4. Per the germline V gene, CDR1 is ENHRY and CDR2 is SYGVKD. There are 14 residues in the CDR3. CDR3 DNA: TGTGCCATCAGTGGGAGACAGGGATCCTACGAGCAGTACTTC. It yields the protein CAISGRQGSYEQYF.

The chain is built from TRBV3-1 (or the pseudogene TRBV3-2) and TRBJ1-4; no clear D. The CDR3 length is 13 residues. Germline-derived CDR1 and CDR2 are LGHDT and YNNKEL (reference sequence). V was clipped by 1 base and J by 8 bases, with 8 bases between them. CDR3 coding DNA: TGTGCCAGCAGCCAAGGAGGGAAGGAAAAACTGTTTTTT. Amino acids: CASSQGGKEKLFF.

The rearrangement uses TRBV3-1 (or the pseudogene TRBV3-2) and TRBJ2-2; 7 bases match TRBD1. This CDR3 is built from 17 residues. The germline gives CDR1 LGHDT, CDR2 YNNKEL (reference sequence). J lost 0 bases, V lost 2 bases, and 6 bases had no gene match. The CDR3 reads CASSQPRGTANTGELFF. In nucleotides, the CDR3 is TGTGCCAGCAGCCAACCTAGGGGGACAGCGAACACCGGGGAGCTGTTTTTT.

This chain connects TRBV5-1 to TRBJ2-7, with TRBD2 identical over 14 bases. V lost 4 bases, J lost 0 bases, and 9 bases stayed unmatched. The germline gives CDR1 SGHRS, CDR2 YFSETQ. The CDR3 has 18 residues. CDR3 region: CASSPTGLAGAGSYEQYF. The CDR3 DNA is TGCGCCAGCAGCCCGACGGGACTAGCGGGGGCCGGCTCCTACGAGCAGTACTTC.

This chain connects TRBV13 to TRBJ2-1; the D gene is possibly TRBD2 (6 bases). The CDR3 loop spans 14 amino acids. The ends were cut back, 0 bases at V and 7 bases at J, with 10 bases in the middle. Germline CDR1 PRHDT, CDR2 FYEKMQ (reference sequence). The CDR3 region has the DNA TGTGCCAGCAGCTTAGGGACTAGGAGGAATGAGCAGTTCTTC. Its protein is CASSLGTRRNEQFF.

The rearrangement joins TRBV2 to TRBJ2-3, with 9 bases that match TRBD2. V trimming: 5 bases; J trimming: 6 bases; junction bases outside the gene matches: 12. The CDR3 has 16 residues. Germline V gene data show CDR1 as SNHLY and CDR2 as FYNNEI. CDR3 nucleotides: TGTGCCAGCAGTATTAGCGGGAGAGGAACCGGGGATACGCAGTATTTT. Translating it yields CASSISGRGTGDTQYF.

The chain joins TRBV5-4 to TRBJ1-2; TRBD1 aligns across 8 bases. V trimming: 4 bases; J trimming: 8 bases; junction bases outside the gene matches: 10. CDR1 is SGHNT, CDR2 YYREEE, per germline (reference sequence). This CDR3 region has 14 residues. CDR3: CASSPGQGADGYTF. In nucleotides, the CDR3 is TGTGCCAGCAGCCCAGGTCAGGGGGCGGACGGCTACACCTTC.

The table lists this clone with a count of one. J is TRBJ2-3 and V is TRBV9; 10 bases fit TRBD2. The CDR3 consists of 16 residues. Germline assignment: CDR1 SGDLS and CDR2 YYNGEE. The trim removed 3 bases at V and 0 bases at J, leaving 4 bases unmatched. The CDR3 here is CASSELAGSSTDTQYF. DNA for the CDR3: TGTGCCAGCAGCGAACTAGCGGGGAGTAGCACAGATACGCAGTATTTT.

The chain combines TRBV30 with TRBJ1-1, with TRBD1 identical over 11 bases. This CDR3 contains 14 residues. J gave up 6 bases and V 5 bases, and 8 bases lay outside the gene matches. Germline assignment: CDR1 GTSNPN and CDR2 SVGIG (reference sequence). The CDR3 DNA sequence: TGTGCCTGGTATCGGGACAGGGGGACCCCTGAAGCTTTCTTT. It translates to CAWYRDRGTPEAFF.

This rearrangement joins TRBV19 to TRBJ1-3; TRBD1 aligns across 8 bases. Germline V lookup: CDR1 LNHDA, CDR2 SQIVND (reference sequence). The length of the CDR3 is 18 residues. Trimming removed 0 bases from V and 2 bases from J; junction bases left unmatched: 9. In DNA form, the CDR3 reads TGTGCCAGTAGTATAGAGATTTGGGTACAGGGGGCTGGAAACACCATATATTTT. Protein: CASSIEIWVQGAGNTIYF. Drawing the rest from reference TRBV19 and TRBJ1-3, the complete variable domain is DGGITQSPKYLFRKEGQNVTLSCEQNLNHDAMYWYRQDPGQGLRLIYYSQIVNDFQKGDIAEGYSVSREKKESFPLTVTSAQKNPTAFYLCASSIEIWVQGAGNTIYFGEGSWLTVV.

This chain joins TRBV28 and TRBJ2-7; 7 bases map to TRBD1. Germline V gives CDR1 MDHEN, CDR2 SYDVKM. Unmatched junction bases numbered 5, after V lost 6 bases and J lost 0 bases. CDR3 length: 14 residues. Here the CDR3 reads CASRGTDYSYEQYV. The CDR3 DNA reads TGTGCCAGCAGGGGGACAGACTACTCCTACGAGCAGTACGTC.

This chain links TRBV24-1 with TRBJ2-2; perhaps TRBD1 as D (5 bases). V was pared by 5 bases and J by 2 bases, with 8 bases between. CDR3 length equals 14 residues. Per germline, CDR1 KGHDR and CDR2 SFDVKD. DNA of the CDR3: TGTGCCACCAGTGGTCAGGGTAACACCGGGGAGCTGTTTTTT. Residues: CATSGQGNTGELFF.

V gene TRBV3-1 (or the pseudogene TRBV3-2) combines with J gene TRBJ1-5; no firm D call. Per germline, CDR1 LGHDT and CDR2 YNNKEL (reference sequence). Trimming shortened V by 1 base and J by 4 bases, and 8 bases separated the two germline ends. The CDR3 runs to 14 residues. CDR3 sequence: CASSQGGGNQPQHF. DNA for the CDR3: TGTGCCAGCAGCCAAGGCGGAGGGAATCAGCCCCAGCATTTT.

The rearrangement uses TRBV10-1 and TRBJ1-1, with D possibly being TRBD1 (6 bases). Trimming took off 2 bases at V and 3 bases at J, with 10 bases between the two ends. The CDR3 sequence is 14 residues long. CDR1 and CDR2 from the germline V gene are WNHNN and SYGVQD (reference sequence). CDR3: CASSEGKGDTEAFF. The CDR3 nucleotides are TGCGCCAGCAGTGAGGGAAAGGGGGACACTGAAGCTTTCTTT.

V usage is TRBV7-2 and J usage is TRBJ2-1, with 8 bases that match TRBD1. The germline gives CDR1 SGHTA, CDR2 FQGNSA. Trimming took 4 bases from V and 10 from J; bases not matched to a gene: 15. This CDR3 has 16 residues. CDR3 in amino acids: CASSYGQGKRKREQFF. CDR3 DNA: TGTGCCAGCAGCTATGGACAGGGAAAGAGGAAAAGGGAGCAGTTCTTC.

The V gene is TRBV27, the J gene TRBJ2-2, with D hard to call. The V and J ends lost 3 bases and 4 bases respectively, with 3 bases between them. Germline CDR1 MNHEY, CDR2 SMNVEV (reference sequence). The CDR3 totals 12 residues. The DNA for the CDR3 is TGTGCCAGCAGTTTCAGCACCGGGGAGCTGTTTTTT. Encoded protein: CASSFSTGELFF.

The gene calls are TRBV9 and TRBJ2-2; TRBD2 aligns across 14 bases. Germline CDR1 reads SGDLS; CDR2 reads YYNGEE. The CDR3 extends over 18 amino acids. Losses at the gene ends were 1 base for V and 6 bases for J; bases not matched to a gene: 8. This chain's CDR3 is CASSVSTSGRAPAGELFF. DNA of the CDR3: TGTGCCAGCAGCGTATCGACTAGCGGGAGGGCCCCGGCCGGGGAGCTGTTTTTT.

The CDR3 is CATSWTGAGNEQFF. DNA for the CDR3: TGTGCCACCAGTTGGACAGGGGCGGGCAATGAGCAGTTCTTC. This rearrangement joins TRBV24-1 to TRBJ2-1; 9 bases match TRBD1. Germline CDR1 and CDR2: KGHDR and SFDVKD. V dropped 6 bases and J dropped 6; count of bases not matched to a gene: 5. CDR3 size: 14 residues.

This CDR3 reads CASRRTSGGAGDTQYF. The CDR3 coding sequence is TGTGCCAGCAGACGGACTAGCGGGGGGGCAGGAGATACGCAGTATTTT. The chain is built from TRBV6-4 and TRBJ2-3, with 15 bases that match TRBD2. V gave up 6 bases and J gave up 5 bases; unmatched junction bases: 6. CDR1 MRHNA and CDR2 SNTAGT come from the germline V gene. CDR3 length: 16 residues.

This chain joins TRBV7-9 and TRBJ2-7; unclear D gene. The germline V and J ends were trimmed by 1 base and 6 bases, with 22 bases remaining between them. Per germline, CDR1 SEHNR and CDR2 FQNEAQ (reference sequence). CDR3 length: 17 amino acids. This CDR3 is CASSLVATPPRVFEQYF. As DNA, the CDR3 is TGTGCCAGCAGCTTAGTGGCCACACCGCCCCGGGTGTTCGAGCAGTACTTC.

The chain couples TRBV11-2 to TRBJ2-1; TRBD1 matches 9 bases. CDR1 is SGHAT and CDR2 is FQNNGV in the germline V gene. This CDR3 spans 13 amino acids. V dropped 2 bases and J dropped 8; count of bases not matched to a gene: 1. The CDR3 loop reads CASSLRDRDEQFF. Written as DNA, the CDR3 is TGTGCCAGCAGCTTACGGGACAGGGATGAGCAGTTCTTC.